These 13 T cell receptor beta chains share one sample of origin, sequenced in a study of T cell clonality in common variable immunodeficiency (dated by TCRdb to 2013 to 2016). No antigen has been identified for these receptors. The investigation overall reported the following: Reportedly, TCRbeta sequences from CVID had fewer deletions and N-nucleotide insertions, and highly modified clones with 13 or more V deletions were absent from CVID.

The method was the immunoSEQ multiplex PCR assay. TCRdb limited this immuneACCESS table to in-frame rearrangements with V and J called. A share of clones is missing; checked studies link under half to unresolved V genes, and the rest is unexplained. For this sample the table reports around 24,000 clones, with no clone seen just once. Under 5% of the sample is taken by the ten largest. Sequencing was carried out using peripheral blood mononuclear cells. The receptors originated from a human donor with common variable immunodeficiency.

The CDR3 DNA, read in part, is TGTGCCAGCAGCGCCGACAGGGGGCTGGGGACTGAA. Its protein product is CASSADRGLGTE. The whole CDR3 is CASSADRGLGTEAFF. The chain has TRBV7-9 and TRBJ1-1; 10 bases line up with TRBD1. With the read ending 3 residues before the CDR3 end, the germline J gene is used to fill in that end. This CDR3 region has 15 residues. Trimming at V came to 5 bases and at J to 5 bases, leaving 8 bases not matched to a gene. Germline assignment: CDR1 SEHNR and CDR2 FQNEAQ (reference sequence).

This clone was counted between two and nine times. The CDR3 extends 3 residues past the end of the read, so its final part is completed from the germline J gene. V gene TRBV7-6 combines with J gene TRBJ2-7; possible D gene TRBD1, 6 bases. The germline V and J ends were trimmed by 5 bases and 3 bases, with 14 bases remaining between them. Germline CDR1 SGHVS, CDR2 FNYEAQ. This CDR3 is built from 14 residues. The covered CDR3 bases are TGTGCCAGCAGCCTATGGGACACAAACTACGAG. It codes for CASSLWDTNYE. The full-length CDR3 reads as CASSLWDTNYEQYF.

The table lists this clone with many counts. Read sequence stops 3 residues before the CDR3 end, and the germline J gene provides the missing end. The gene calls are TRBV7-9 and TRBJ2-2; TRBD2 agrees at 8 bases. V lost 8 bases to trimming and J lost 4 bases; unmatched junction nucleotides: 6. Germline assignment: CDR1 SEHNR and CDR2 FQNEAQ (reference sequence). The CDR3 runs to 14 residues. The sequenced part of the CDR3 DNA is TGTGCCAGCTCTCGGGGGGGGCTCACCGGGGAG. Translating it yields CASSRGGLTGE. The full CDR3 reads CASSRGGLTGELFF.

With respect to this clone: Sequencing ends 3 residues short of the CDR3 end; the germline J gene provides the rest. The rearrangement links TRBV2 to TRBJ2-7, with TRBD2 matching 10 bases. Germline CDR1 is SNHLY and CDR2 is FYNNEI. CDR3 length: 15 amino acids. V lost 3 bases and J lost 2; bases outside the gene matches: 4. The CDR3 bases that were read are TGTGCCAGCAGTGATGGACTAGCGGCTCCCTACGAG. Residues: CASSDGLAAPYE. In full, the CDR3 is CASSDGLAAPYEQYF.

Many counts were recorded for this clone. Read sequence stops 3 residues before the CDR3 end, and the germline J gene provides the missing end. The genes are TRBV20-1 and TRBJ1-2, with 7 bases aligning to TRBD1. The J segment lost 2 bases and the V segment lost 5 bases, leaving 11 bases of the junction unmatched. This CDR3 region has 15 residues. CDR1 DFQATT and CDR2 SNEGSKA come from the germline V gene (reference sequence). Partial CDR3 DNA: TGCAGTGCTTGGCGACAGGGAGGAAAGAACTATGGC. It encodes CSAWRQGGKNYG. The whole CDR3 region reads CSAWRQGGKNYGYTF.

Of note for this clone: The sequenced fragment ends 3 residues before the CDR3 boundary, so the rest is inferred from the germline J gene. The V gene is TRBV5-1, the J gene TRBJ2-7, with D tentatively TRBD2 (6 bases). CDR1 SGHRS and CDR2 YFSETQ come from the germline V gene. With 2 bases removed from V and 1 base from J, the gap between germline ends came to 10 bases. The CDR3 spans 14 residues. The chain's CDR3 is CASSFTSRSYEQYF. The DNA read from the CDR3 is TGCGCCAGCAGCTTTACTAGCCGGTCCTACGAG.

Comment on this clone: At one end the junction does not follow the germline gene, possibly because of a read error. The CDR3 is cut off 3 residues early in the read; its end comes from the germline J gene. The V and J genes are TRBV7-6 and TRBJ2-3; D not resolved. Germline V gene lookup returns CDR1 SGHVS and CDR2 FNYEAQ. This CDR3 has 14 amino acids. The part of the CDR3 DNA that was read is TGTGCCAGCAGCTTTGATCCGACCACAGAAACG. This translates into CASSFDPTTET. The complete CDR3 sequence is CASSFDPTTETQYF.

Notes on this clone: Read data end 3 residues before the CDR3 end; the end is taken from the germline J gene. The chain combines TRBV2 with TRBJ2-3, with 11 nucleotides matching TRBD1. The V gene's germline CDR1 is SNHLY and CDR2 FYNNEI. Trimming took 6 bases from V and 3 from J; bases not matched to a gene: 5. The length of the CDR3 is 15 residues. The CDR3 loop is CASRGQGARTDTQYF. The CDR3 DNA, read in part, is TGTGCCAGCAGAGGACAGGGGGCAAGGACAGATACG.

This clone was seen repeatedly, ten times or more. The read terminates 3 residues ahead of where the CDR3 ends, so the germline J gene completes it. V is TRBV5-1 and J is TRBJ2-2; 7 bases map to TRBD1. This CDR3 is built from 17 residues. Trimming took 6 bases from V and 6 from J; bases not matched to a gene: 17. CDR1 and CDR2 (germline): SGHRS, YFSETQ. The CDR3 sequence: CASMYGSGTVSAGELFF. The covered CDR3 bases are TGCGCCAGCATGTATGGCTCCGGGACAGTCTCGGCCGGGGAG.

This clone was seen more than once but under ten times. CDR3 amino acids: CSAPGLAGGGTDTQYF. CDR3 bases read: TGCAGTGCCCCTGGACTAGCGGGAGGGGGCACAGATACG. The chain couples TRBV20-1 to TRBJ2-3; 15 positions agree with TRBD2. The read is 3 residues too short to cover the CDR3 end, so that end is filled in from the germline J gene. V was pared by 6 bases and J by 1 base, with 5 bases of the junction left unmatched. Germline V gene data show CDR1 as DFQATT and CDR2 as SNEGSKA (reference sequence). This CDR3 contains 16 residues.

On this clone: Read coverage stops 3 residues before the CDR3 terminus; the germline J gene supplies the remainder. The chain couples TRBV7-9 to TRBJ1-1, with 10 bases matching TRBD1. With 6 bases clipped from V and 1 base from J, the junction kept 5 bases outside the gene matches. There are 15 residues in the CDR3. CDR1 SEHNR and CDR2 FQNEAQ come from the germline V gene (reference sequence). The CDR3 region is CASSRQGAQNTEAFF. The sequenced part of the CDR3 DNA is TGTGCCAGCAGTCGACAGGGGGCTCAGAACACTGAA. Drawing the rest from reference TRBV7-9 and TRBJ1-1, the complete variable domain is DTGVSQNPRHKITKRGQNVTFRCDPISEHNRLYWYRQTLGQGPEFLTYFQNEAQLEKSRLLSDRFSAERPKGSFSTLEIQRTEQGDSAMYLCASSRQGAQNTEAFFGQGTRLTVV.

This clone was observed a few times. The DNA ends 3 residues before the CDR3 does, and the rest of the CDR3 is filled in from the germline J gene. This chain connects TRBV5-1 to TRBJ2-5; D possibly corresponds to TRBD2 (7 bases). The CDR3 contains 14 residues. Germline-derived CDR1 and CDR2 are SGHRS and YFSETQ. Trimming removed 5 bases from V and 3 bases from J, with 14 bases in between. The covered CDR3 bases are TGCGCCAGCAGTGGAGGGGGGGGCGAAGAGACC. Its protein product is CASSGGGGEET. The entire CDR3 reads CASSGGGGEETQYF. The whole variable domain, remainder taken from reference TRBV5-1 and TRBJ2-5, is KAGVTQTPRYLIKTRGQQVTLSCSPISGHRSVSWYQQTPGQGLQFLFEYFSETQRNKGNFPGRFSGRQFSNSRSEMNVSTLELGDSALYLCASSGGGGEETQYFGPGTRLLVL.

This clone was recorded at least ten times. CDR3 sequence: CSENLAGDRETQYF. CDR3 DNA (partial): TGCAGTGAGAACCTAGCGGGAGATCGGGAGACC. This rearrangement joins TRBV20-1 to TRBJ2-5; 10 bases map to TRBD2. The DNA ends 3 residues before the CDR3 does, and the rest of the CDR3 is filled in from the germline J gene. The trim removed 7 bases at V and 5 bases at J, leaving 10 bases unmatched. Germline CDR1 DFQATT, CDR2 SNEGSKA (reference sequence). The CDR3 totals 14 residues.